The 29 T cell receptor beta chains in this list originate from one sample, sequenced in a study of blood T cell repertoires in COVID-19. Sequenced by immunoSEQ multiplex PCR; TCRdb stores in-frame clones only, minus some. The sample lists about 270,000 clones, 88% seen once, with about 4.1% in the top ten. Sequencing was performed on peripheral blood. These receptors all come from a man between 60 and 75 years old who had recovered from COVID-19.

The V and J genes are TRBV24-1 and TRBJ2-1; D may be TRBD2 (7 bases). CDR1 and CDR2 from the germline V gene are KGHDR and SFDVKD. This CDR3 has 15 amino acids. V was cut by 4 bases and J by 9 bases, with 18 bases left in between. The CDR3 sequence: CATSDSQGWGGEQFF. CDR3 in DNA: TGTGCCACCAGTGACTCACAGGGTTGGGGGGGTGAGCAGTTCTTC.

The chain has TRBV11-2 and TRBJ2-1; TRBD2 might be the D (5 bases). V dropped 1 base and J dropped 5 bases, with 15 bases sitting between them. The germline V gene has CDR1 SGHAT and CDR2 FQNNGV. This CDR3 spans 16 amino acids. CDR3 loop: CASSLVPGITNNEQFF. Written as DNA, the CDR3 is TGTGCCAGCAGCTTAGTTCCGGGAATAACAAACAATGAGCAGTTCTTC.

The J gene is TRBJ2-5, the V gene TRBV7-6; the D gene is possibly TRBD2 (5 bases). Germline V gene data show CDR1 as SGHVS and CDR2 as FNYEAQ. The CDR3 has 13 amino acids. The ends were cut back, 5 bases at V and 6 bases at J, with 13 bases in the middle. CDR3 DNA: TGTGCCAGCAGCCCCGGCGGGTCGAAGACCCAGTACTTC. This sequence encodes CASSPGGSKTQYF.

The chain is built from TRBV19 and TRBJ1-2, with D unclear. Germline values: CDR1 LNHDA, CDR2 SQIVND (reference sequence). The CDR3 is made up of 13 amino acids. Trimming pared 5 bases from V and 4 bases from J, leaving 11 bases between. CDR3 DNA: TGTGCCAGTAGTTACGAGGGATCCTATGGCTACACCTTC. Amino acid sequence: CASSYEGSYGYTF.

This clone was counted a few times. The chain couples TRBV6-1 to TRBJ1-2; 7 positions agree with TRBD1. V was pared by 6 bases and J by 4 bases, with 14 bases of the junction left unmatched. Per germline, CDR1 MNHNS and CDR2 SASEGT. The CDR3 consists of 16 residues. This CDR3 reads CASSEIPTGQLYGYTF. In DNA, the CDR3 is TGTGCCAGCAGCGAAATACCTACGGGACAGCTCTATGGCTACACCTTC.

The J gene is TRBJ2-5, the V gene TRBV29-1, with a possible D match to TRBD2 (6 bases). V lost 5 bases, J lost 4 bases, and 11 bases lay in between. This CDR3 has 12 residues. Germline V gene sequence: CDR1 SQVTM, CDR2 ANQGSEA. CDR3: CSVNTGVETQYF. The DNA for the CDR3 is TGCAGCGTTAACACGGGGGTAGAGACCCAGTACTTC.

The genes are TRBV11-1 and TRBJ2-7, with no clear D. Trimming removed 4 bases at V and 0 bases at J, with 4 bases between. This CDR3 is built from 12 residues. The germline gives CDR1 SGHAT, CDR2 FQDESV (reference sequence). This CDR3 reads CASSYSSYEQYF. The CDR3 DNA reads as TGTGCCAGCAGCTACAGCTCCTACGAGCAGTACTTC.

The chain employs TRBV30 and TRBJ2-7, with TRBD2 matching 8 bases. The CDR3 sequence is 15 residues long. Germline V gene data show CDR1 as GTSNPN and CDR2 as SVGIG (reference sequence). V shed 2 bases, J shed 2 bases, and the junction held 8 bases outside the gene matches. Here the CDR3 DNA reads TGTGCCTGGAGTCCGGTGGGGCGGGGGGCCTACGAGCAGTACTTC. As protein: CAWSPVGRGAYEQYF.

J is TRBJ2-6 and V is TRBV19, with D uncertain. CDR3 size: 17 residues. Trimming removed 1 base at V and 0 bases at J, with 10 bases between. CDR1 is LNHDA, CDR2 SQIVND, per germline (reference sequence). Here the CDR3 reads CASSIAMRTSGANVLTF. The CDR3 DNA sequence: TGTGCCAGTAGTATAGCAATGAGAACCTCTGGGGCCAACGTCCTGACTTTC.

The CDR3 sequence is CASSYSRGLAQPQHF. CDR3 nucleotide sequence: TGTGCCAGCAGTTACTCCAGGGGGCTCGCTCAGCCCCAGCATTTT. The chain has TRBV6-6 and TRBJ1-5; 8 bases line up with TRBD1. This CDR3 comprises 15 residues. V shed 0 bases, J shed 6 bases, and the junction held 4 bases outside the gene matches. Germline lookup yields CDR1 MNHNY and CDR2 SVGAGI (reference sequence).

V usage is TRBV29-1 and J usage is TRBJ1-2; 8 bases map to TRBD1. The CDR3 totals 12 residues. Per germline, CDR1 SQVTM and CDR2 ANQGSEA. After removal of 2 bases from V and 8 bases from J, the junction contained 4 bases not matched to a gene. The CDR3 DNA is TGCAGCGTTGAACAGGGGGCGGGAGGCTACACCTTC. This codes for CSVEQGAGGYTF.

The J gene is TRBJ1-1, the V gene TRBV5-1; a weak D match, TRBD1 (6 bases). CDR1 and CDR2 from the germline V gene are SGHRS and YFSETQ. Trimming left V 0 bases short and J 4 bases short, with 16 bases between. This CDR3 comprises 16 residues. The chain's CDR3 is CASSLGVGGAPTEAFF. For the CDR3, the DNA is TGCGCCAGCAGCTTGGGGGTCGGGGGGGCGCCCACTGAAGCTTTCTTT.

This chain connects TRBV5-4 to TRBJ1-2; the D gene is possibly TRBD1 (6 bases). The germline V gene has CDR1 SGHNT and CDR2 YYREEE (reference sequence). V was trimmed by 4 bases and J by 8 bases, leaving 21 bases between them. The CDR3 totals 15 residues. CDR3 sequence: CASSTTDRPTGGYTF. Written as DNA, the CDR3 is TGTGCCAGCAGCACCACGGACAGACCCACGGGGGGCTACACCTTC.

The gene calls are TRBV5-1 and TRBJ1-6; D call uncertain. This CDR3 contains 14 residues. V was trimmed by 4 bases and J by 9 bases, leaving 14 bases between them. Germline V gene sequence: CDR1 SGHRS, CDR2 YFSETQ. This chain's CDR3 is CASSPDTEGSPLHF. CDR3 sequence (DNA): TGCGCCAGCAGCCCTGACACGGAAGGTTCACCCCTCCACTTT.

CDR3 DNA: TGTGCCAGCAGTTACCCTTCCGACAGGTTTGAAGCTTTCTTT. As protein: CASSYPSDRFEAFF. The rearrangement joins TRBV6-6 to TRBJ1-1; possibly TRBD1 for D (6 bases). The germline CDR1 and CDR2 sequences are MNHNY and SVGAGI (reference sequence). V dropped 2 bases and J dropped 7 bases, with 14 bases sitting between them. The CDR3 contains 14 residues.

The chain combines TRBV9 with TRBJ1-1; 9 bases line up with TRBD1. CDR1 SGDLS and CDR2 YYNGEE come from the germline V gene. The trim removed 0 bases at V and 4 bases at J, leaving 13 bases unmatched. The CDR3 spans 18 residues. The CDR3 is CASSVGGGTGSSGTEAFF. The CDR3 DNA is TGTGCCAGCAGCGTAGGCGGGGGGACAGGGTCTTCGGGCACTGAAGCTTTCTTT.

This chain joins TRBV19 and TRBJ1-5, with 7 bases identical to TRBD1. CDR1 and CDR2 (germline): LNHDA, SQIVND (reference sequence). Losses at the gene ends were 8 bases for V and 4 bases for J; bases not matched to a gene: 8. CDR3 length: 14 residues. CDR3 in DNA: TGTGCCAGTGCCCAGAGGGGGCTGAATCAGCCCCAGCATTTT. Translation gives CASAQRGLNQPQHF.

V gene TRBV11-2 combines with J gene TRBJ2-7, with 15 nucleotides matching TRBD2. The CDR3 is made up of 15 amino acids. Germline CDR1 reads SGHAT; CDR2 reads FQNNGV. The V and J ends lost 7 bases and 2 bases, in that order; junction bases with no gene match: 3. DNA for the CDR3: TGTGCCAGCAAGGGGACTAGCGGGGGGACCTACGAGCAGTACTTC. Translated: CASKGTSGGTYEQYF.

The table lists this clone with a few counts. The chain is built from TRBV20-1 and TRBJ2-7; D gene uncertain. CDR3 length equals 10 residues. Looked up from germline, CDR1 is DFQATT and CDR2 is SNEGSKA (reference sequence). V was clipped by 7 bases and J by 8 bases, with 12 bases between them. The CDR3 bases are TGCAGTGGACATCTGGGTAAGCAGTACTTC. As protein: CSGHLGKQYF.

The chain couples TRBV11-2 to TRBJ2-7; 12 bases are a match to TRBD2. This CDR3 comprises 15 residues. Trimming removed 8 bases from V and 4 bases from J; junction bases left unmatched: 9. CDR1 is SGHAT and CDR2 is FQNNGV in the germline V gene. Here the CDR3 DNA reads TGTGCCAGCGCCGAGTGGACTAGCGGGGATTACGAGCAGTACTTC. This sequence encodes CASAEWTSGDYEQYF.

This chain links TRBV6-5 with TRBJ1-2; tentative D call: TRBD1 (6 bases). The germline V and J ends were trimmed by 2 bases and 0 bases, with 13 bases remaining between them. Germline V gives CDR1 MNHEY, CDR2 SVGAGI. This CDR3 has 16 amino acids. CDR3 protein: CASSYTLRGANYGYTF. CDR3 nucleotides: TGTGCCAGCAGTTACACCCTCAGGGGAGCTAACTATGGCTACACCTTC.

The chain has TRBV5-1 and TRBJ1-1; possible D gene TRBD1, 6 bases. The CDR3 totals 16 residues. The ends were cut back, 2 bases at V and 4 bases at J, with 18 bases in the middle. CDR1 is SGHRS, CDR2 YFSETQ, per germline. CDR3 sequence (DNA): TGCGCCAGCAGCTTCGGGACATCTTTCGGAGGCACTGAAGCTTTCTTT. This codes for CASSFGTSFGGTEAFF.

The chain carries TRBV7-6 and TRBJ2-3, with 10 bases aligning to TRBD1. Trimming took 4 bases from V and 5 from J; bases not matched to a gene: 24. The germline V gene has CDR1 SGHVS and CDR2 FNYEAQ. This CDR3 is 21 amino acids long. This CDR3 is CASSSQPPRTNRDRGLDTQYF. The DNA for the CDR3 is TGTGCCAGCAGCTCCCAACCACCCCGTACTAACCGGGACAGGGGATTAGATACGCAGTATTTT.

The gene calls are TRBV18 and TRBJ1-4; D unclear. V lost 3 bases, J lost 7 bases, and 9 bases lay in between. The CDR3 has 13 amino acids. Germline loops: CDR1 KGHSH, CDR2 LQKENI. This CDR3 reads CASSPAGGEKLFF. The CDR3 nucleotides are TGTGCCAGCTCACCCGCGGGAGGTGAAAAACTGTTTTTT. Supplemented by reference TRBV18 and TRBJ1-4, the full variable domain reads NAGVMQNPRHLVRRRGQEARLRCSPMKGHSHVYWYRQLPEEGLKFMVYLQKENIIDESGMPKERFSAEFPKEGPSILRIQQVVRGDSAAYFCASSPAGGEKLFFGSGTQLSVL.

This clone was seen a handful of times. CDR3 sequence: CASSQVGTVYGYTF. Written as DNA, the CDR3 is TGTGCCAGCAGCCAAGTCGGGACTGTTTATGGCTACACCTTC. The chain combines TRBV3-1 (or the pseudogene TRBV3-2) with TRBJ1-2; D might be TRBD1 (5 bases). The CDR3 contains 14 residues. Germline V gives CDR1 LGHDT, CDR2 YNNKEL (reference sequence). V gave up 1 base and J gave up 5 bases, with 11 bases separating them.

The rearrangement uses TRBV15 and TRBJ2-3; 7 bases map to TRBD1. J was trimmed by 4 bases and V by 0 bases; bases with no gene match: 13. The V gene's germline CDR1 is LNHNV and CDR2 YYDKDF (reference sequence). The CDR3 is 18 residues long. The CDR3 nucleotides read TGTGCCACCAGCAGAGACCCCTGGACAGGTGATGTAGCAGATACGCAGTATTTT. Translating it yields CATSRDPWTGDVADTQYF.

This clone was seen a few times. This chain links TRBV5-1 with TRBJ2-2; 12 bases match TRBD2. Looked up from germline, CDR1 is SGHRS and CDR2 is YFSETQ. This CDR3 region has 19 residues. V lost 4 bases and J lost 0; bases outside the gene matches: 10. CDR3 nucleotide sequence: TGCGCCAGCAGCCACCGGACTAGCGGGGCCAATACGAACACCGGGGAGCTGTTTTTT. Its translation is CASSHRTSGANTNTGELFF.

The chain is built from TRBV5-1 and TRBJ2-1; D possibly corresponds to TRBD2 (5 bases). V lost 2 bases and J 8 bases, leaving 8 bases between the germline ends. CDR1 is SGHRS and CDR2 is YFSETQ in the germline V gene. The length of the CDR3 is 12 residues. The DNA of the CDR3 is TGCGCCAGCAGCTTACTAGATGATGAGCAGTTCTTC. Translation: CASSLLDDEQFF. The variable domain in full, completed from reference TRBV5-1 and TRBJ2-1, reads KAGVTQTPRYLIKTRGQQVTLSCSPISGHRSVSWYQQTPGQGLQFLFEYFSETQRNKGNFPGRFSGRQFSNSRSEMNVSTLELGDSALYLCASSLLDDEQFFGPGTRLTVL.

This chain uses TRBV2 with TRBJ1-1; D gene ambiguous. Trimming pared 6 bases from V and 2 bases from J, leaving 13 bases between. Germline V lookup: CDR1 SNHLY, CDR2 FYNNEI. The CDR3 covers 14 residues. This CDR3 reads CASSKTGINTEAFF. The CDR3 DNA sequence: TGTGCCAGCAGCAAAACCGGGATTAACACTGAAGCTTTCTTT.